This TCR beta chain was profiled in a study of control samples from healthy donors and cancer patients. The CDR3 totals 13 residues. V was pared by 1 base and J by 3 bases, with 3 bases between. The germline V gene encodes CDR1 SGHTA and CDR2 FQGNSA. Libraries were prepared by immunoSEQ multiplex PCR; TCRdb keeps only in-frame clonotypes and omits some of them. The sample has about 160,000 clones; roughly 94% are singletons. This TCR was sampled from a man in his 60s with colorectal cancer. This chain joins TRBV7-2 and TRBJ1-4; D unresolved. Sequences were obtained from PBMCs. DNA of the CDR3: TGTGCCAGCAGCTTAGGATCTAATGAAAAACTGTTTTTT. Protein: CASSLGSNEKLFF.